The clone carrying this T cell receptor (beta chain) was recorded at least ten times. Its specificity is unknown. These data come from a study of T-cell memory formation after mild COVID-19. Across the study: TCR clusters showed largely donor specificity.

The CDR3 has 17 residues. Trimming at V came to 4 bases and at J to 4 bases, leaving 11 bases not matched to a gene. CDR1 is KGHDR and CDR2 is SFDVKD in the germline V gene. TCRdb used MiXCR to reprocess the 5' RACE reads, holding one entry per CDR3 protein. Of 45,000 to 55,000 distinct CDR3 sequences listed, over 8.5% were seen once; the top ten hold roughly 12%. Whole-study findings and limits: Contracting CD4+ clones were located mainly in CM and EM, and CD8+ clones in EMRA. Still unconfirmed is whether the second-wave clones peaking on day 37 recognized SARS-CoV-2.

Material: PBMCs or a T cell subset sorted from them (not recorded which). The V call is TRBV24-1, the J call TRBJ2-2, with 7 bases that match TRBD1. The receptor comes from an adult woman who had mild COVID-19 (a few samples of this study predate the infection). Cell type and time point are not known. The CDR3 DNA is TGTGCCACCAGTGACCGACAGGGTATCTCGACCACCGGGGAGCTGTTTTTT. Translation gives CATSDRQGISTTGELFF.